The clone carrying this TCR beta chain showed up just a few times. Its antigen is as yet unknown. These data are taken from a study of early T cells in non-severe SARS-CoV-2 infection. Study-level information: The study sequenced bulk RNA from unsorted whole blood, with chains unpaired. Points from the study as a whole: Missing private and CD4 specificities, VDJdb matching favored anti-spike CD8 responses.

Between the trimmed V and J ends, which lost 0 bases and 9 bases, there was a span of 13 bases. CDR1 is GTSNPN and CDR2 is SVGIG in the germline V gene (reference sequence). The CDR3 consists of 13 residues. Individual cDNA molecules received unique molecular identifiers during library preparation. TCRdb re-called the 5' RACE reads with MiXCR, one entry per CDR3 protein. The data hold 50,000 to 70,000 distinct CDR3 sequences, with under 15% observed a single time. The chain has TRBV30 and TRBJ2-3; D is perhaps TRBD1 or TRBD2 (5 bases each). This TCR derives from an adult who was a healthcare worker with PCR-confirmed SARS-CoV-2 infection or an uninfected control (not recorded which). The sample consisted of whole blood. The CDR3 region is CAWSVRGAPTQYF. The DNA for the CDR3 is TGTGCCTGGAGTGTACGGGGCGCACCAACGCAGTATTTT.